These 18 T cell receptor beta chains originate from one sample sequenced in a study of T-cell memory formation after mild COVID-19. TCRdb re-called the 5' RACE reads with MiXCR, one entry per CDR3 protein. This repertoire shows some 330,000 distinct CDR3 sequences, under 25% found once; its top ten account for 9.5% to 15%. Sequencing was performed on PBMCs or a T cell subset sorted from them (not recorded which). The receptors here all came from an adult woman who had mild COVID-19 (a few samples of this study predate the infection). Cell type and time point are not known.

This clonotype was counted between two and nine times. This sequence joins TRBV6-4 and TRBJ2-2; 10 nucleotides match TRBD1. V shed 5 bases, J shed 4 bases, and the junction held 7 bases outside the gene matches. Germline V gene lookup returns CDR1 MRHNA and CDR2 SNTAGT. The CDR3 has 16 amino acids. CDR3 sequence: CASSPRQGAATGELFF. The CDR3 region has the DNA TGTGCCAGCAGTCCTCGACAGGGGGCAGCCACCGGGGAGCTGTTTTTT.

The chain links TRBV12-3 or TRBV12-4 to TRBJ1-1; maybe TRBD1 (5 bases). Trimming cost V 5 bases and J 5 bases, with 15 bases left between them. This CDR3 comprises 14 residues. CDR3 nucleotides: TGTGCCAGCAGTCCCACCCGGGGCCGTACTGAAGCTTTCTTT. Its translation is CASSPTRGRTEAFF.

CDR3 DNA: TGTGCCAGCTCACTACCCCGACAGGGGTACGAGCAGTACTTC. It yields the protein CASSLPRQGYEQYF. The rearrangement joins TRBV18 to TRBJ2-7, with TRBD1 matching over 8 bases. V shed 4 bases, J shed 4 bases, and the junction held 6 bases outside the gene matches. The CDR3 has 14 amino acids. Per the germline V gene, CDR1 is KGHSH and CDR2 is LQKENI.

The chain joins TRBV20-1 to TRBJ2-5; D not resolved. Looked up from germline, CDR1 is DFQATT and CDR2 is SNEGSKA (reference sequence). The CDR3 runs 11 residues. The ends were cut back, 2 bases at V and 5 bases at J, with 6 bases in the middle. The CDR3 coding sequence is TGCAGTGCTAGATTGGGGGAGACCCAGTACTTC. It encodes CSARLGETQYF.

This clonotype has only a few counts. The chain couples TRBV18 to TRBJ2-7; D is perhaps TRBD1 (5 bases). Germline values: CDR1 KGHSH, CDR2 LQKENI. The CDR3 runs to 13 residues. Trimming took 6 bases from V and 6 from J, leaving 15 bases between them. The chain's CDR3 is CASSPNTGREQYF. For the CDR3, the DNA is TGTGCCAGCTCTCCCAATACAGGTCGCGAGCAGTACTTC.

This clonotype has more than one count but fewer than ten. The CDR3 DNA reads TGTGCCAGCAGCTTAACAGGGGCGAATGAGCAGTTCTTC. It specifies CASSLTGANEQFF. The V call is TRBV5-4, the J call TRBJ2-1, with TRBD1 matching over 7 bases. This CDR3 spans 13 amino acids. The V gene end was trimmed by 2 bases and the J gene end by 7 bases; junction bases not matched to a gene: 3. CDR1 SGHNT and CDR2 YYREEE come from the germline V gene (reference sequence).

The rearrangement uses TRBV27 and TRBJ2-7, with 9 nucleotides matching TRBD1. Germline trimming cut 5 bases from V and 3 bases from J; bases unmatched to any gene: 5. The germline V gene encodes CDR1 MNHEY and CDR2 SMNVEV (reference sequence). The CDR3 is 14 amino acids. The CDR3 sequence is CASSPLDRGYEQYF. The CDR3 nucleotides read TGTGCCAGCAGTCCTTTGGACAGGGGCTACGAGCAGTACTTC.

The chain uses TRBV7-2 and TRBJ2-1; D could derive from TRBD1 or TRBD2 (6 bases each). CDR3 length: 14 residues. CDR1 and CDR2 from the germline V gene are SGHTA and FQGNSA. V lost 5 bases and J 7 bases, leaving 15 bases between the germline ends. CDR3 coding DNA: TGTGCCAGCAGCGCGAGGGGGGCGAGAAATGAGCAGTTCTTC. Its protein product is CASSARGARNEQFF.

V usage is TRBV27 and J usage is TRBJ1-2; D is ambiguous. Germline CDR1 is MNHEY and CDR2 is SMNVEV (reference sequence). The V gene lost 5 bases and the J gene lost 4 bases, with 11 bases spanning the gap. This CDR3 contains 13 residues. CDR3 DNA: TGTGCCAGCAGTCCTAGGGTTGGCTATGGCTACACCTTC. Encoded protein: CASSPRVGYGYTF.

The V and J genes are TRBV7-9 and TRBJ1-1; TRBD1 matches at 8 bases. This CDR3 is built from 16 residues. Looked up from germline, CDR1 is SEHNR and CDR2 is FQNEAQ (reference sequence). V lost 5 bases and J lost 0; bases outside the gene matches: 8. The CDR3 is CASSEDRETLNTEAFF. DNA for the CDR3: TGTGCCAGCAGCGAGGACAGGGAAACCTTGAACACTGAAGCTTTCTTT.

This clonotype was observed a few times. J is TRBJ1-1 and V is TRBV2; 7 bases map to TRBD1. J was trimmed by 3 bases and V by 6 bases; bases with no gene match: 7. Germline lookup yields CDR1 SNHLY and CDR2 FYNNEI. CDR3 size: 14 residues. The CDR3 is CASRGETGYTEAFF. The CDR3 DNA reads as TGTGCCAGCAGGGGGGAGACAGGGTACACTGAAGCTTTCTTT.

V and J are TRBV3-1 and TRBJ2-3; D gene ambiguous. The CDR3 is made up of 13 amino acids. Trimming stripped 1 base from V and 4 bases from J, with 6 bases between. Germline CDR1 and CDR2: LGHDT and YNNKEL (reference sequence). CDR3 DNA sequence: TGTGCCAGCAGCCAAGTGGAACCAGATACGCAGTATTTT. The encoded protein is CASSQVEPDTQYF.

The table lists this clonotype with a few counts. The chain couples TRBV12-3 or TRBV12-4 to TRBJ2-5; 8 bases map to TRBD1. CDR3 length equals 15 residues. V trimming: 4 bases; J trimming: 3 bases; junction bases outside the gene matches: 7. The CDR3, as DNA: TGTGCCAGCAGTTCCCCGGCGACAGGGGAAGAGACCCAGTACTTC. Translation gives CASSSPATGEETQYF.

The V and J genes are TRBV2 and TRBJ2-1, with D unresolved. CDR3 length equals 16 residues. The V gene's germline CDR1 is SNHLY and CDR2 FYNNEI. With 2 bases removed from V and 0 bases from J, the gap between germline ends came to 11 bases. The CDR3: CASSERKGRSYNEQFF. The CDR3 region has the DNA TGTGCCAGCAGTGAACGTAAGGGCCGCTCCTACAATGAGCAGTTCTTC.

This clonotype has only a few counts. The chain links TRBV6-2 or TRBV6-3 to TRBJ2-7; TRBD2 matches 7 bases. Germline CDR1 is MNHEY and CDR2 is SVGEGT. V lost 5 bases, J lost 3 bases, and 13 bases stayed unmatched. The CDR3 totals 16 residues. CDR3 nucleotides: TGTGCCAGCAGTCCCTCTGACGGGGGGTTGCACTACGAGCAGTACTTC. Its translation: CASSPSDGGLHYEQYF.

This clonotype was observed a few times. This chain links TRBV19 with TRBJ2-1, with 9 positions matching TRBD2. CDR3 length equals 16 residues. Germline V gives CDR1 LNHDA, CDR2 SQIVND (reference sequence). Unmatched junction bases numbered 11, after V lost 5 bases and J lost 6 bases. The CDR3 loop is CASSSRSGGGVNEQFF. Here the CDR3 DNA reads TGTGCCAGTAGTTCCCGTAGCGGGGGAGGGGTCAATGAGCAGTTCTTC.

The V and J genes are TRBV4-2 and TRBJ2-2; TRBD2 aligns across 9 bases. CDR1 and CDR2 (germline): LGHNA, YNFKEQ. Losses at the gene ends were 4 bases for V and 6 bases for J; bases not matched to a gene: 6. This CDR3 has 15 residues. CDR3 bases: TGTGCCAGCAGCCGAGGGACTAGCTGGGCCGGGGAGCTGTTTTTT. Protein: CASSRGTSWAGELFF.

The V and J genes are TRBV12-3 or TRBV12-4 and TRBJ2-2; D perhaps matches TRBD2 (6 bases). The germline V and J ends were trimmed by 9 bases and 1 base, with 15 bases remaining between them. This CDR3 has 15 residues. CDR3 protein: CASLGGLLNTGELFF. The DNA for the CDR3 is TGTGCCAGTCTTGGGGGACTCTTGAACACCGGGGAGCTGTTTTTT.